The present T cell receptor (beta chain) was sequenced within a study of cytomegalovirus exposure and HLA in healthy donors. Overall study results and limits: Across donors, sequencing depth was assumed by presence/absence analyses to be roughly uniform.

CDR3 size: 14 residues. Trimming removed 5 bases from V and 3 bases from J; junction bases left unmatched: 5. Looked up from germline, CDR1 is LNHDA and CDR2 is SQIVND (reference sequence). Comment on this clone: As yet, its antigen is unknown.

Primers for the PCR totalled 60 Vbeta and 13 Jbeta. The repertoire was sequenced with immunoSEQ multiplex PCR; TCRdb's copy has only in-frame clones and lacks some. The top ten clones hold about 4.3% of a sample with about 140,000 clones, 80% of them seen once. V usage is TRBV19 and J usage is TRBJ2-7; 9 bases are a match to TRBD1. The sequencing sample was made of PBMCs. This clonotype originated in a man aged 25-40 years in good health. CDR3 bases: TGTGCCAGTAGTGAACCGGGACAGGGCTACGAGCAGTACTTC. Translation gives CASSEPGQGYEQYF.